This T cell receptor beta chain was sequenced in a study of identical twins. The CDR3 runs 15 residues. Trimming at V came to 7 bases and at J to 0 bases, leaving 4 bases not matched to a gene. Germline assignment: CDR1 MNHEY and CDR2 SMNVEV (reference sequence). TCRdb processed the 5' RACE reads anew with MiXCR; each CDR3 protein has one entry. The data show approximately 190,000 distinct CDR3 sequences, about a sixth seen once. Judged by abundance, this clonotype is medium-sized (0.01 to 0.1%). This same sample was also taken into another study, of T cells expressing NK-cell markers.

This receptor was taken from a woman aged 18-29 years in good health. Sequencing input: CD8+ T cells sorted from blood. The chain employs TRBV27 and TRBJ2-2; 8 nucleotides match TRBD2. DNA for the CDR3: TGTGCCAGCATCCCGGGAGGGGCGAACACCGGGGAGCTGTTTTTT. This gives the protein CASIPGGANTGELFF.